A selection of T cell receptor beta chains follows, all from one sample in a study of OX40 agonist ivuxolimab in advanced cancers. Some clones are missing from TCRdb's copy, which holds only in-frame ones; the method was immunoSEQ multiplex PCR. The sample has tens of thousands of clones, approximately 91% seen once. The sample consisted of CD4+ or CD8+ T cells sorted from blood, taken in a trial of the OX40 agonist ivuxolimab. These receptors originate from an adult with an advanced solid tumor such as melanoma, head and neck, liver or kidney cancer. CDR3s include the opening cysteine and the closing phenylalanine or tryptophan. D genes are given only for firm matches. Expanded clones are given a class, and other clones once, few, many or no size at all.

V	size	J	D	CDR3	DNA
TRBV7-7	-	TRBJ2-2	-	CASSPLPQPNTGELFF	TGTGCCAGCAGCCCCCTGCCCCAACCGAACACCGGGGAGCTGTTTTTT
TRBV7-2	-	TRBJ2-7	-	CASRYSGVAEQYF	TGTGCCAGCAGGTATTCAGGGGTCGCCGAGCAGTACTTC
TRBV9	-	TRBJ2-1	TRBD2	CASSLTSGGHNEQFF	TGTGCCAGCAGCTTGACTAGCGGGGGACACAATGAGCAGTTCTTC
TRBV13	-	TRBJ1-3	-	CASSLGQYGNTIYF	TGTGCCAGCAGCTTAGGACAGTATGGAAACACCATATATTTT
TRBV11-2	-	TRBJ2-1	-	CASSFVNSYNEQFF	TGTGCCAGCAGCTTTGTAAATTCCTACAATGAGCAGTTCTTC
TRBV2	-	TRBJ2-7	TRBD1	CASSEGQGAGEQYF	TGTGCCAGCAGTGAAGGGCAGGGGGCGGGCGAGCAGTACTTC
TRBV30	few	TRBJ1-1	-	CAWRMNTEAFF	TGTGCCTGGAGGATGAACACTGAAGCTTTCTTT
TRBV5-4	-	TRBJ2-4	-	CASSLRGSKNIQYF	TGTGCCAGCAGCTTGCGGGGGTCCAAAAACATTCAGTACTTC
TRBV5-6	once	TRBJ1-1	TRBD1	CASSPGTGMTEAFF	TGTGCCAGCAGCCCAGGGACAGGAATGACTGAAGCTTTCTTT
TRBV6-5	-	TRBJ1-5	-	CASSYSTDQPQHF	TGTGCCAGCAGTTACTCGACTGATCAGCCCCAGCATTTT
TRBV5-4	-	TRBJ2-3	-	CASRIWGGGPDTQYF	TGTGCCAGCCGAATTTGGGGTGGGGGACCAGATACGCAGTATTTT
TRBV6-1	-	TRBJ2-6	-	CASSDYGDFSSGANVLTF	TGTGCCAGCAGTGACTACGGCGATTTCAGCTCTGGGGCCAACGTCCTGACTTTC
TRBV11-2	once	TRBJ2-5	-	CASSFRMPAQETQYF	TGTGCCAGCAGCTTTCGTATGCCGGCTCAAGAGACCCAGTACTTC
TRBV27	-	TRBJ2-5	-	CASSKRGPMRSFQETQYF	TGTGCCAGCAGTAAACGGGGCCCTATGAGGAGCTTCCAAGAGACCCAGTACTTC
TRBV10-1	-	TRBJ2-3	-	CASSEERTSTDTQYF	TGCGCCAGCAGTGAGGAGCGCACCAGCACAGATACGCAGTATTTT
TRBV5-4	-	TRBJ2-7	-	CASSLNSYEQYF	TGTGCCAGCAGCCTTAACTCCTACGAGCAGTACTTC
TRBV7-2	-	TRBJ2-1	TRBD2	CASSHTGLAGGSYNEQFF	TGTGCCAGCAGTCATACGGGACTAGCGGGAGGATCCTACAATGAGCAGTTCTTC
TRBV15	-	TRBJ2-7	TRBD2	CATSSVKRGSSYEQYF	TGTGCCACCAGCAGCGTTAAGCGGGGGAGCTCCTACGAGCAGTACTTC
TRBV4-1	-	TRBJ1-1	-	CASSQVQDHLVRLEAFF	TGCGCCAGCAGCCAAGTACAGGATCACCTTGTCCGTCTCGAAGCTTTCTTT
TRBV27	-	TRBJ1-5	TRBD1	CASSLTGSNQPQHF	TGTGCCAGCAGTTTGACAGGGAGCAATCAGCCCCAGCATTTT
TRBV19	-	TRBJ1-5	-	CASSWTVGGQPQHF	TGTGCCAGTAGTTGGACAGTTGGAGGTCAGCCCCAGCATTTT
TRBV4-3	-	TRBJ2-1	-	CASSQGPSSYNEQFF	TGCGCCAGCAGCCAAGGACCGAGCTCCTACAATGAGCAGTTCTTC
TRBV5-5	once	TRBJ2-1	-	CASRQTIYNEQFF	TGTGCCAGCAGGCAGACCATTTACAATGAGCAGTTCTTC
TRBV11-1	-	TRBJ2-1	-	CASSLVGSEQFF	TGTGCCAGCAGCTTGGTTGGAAGTGAGCAGTTCTTC
TRBV11-2	-	TRBJ1-1	-	CASSRNTEAFF	TGTGCCAGCAGCAGGAACACTGAAGCTTTCTTT
TRBV6-5	-	TRBJ2-7	TRBD1	CASSRGPGEYEQYF	TGTGCCAGCAGTAGGGGGCCAGGAGAGTACGAGCAGTACTTC
TRBV6-5	-	TRBJ1-1	-	CASSEGVNTEAFF	TGTGCCAGCAGTGAAGGGGTGAACACTGAAGCTTTCTTT
TRBV6-5	-	TRBJ1-2	TRBD1	CASLPTGGFYGYTF	TGTGCCAGCCTTCCGACAGGGGGATTCTATGGCTACACCTTC
TRBV10-3	few	TRBJ2-3	-	CAISGTSTDTQYF	TGTGCCATCAGCGGTACTAGCACAGATACGCAGTATTTT
TRBV27	-	TRBJ2-7	-	CASSDRYSYEQYF	TGTGCCAGCAGTGACAGGTACTCCTACGAGCAGTACTTC
TRBV7-9	-	TRBJ2-1	TRBD1	CASSSYRGVYNEQFF	TGTGCCAGCAGCTCCTACAGGGGAGTCTACAATGAGCAGTTCTTC
TRBV5-6	-	TRBJ1-1	-	CASSFNLGSPEAFF	TGTGCCAGCAGCTTCAATCTTGGGTCCCCTGAAGCTTTCTTT
TRBV2	-	TRBJ2-3	-	CASSAGNLPTDTQYF	TGTGCCAGCAGTGCTGGAAACCTCCCCACAGATACGCAGTATTTT
TRBV2	-	TRBJ1-1	-	CAGGQGATEAFF	TGTGCCGGCGGCCAGGGAGCCACTGAAGCTTTCTTT
TRBV27	-	TRBJ1-5	-	CASSPTGFGNQPQHF	TGTGCCAGCAGCCCCACGGGGTTCGGCAATCAGCCCCAGCATTTT
TRBV5-6	-	TRBJ2-3	TRBD2	CASSSQGLAEYTDTQYF	TGTGCCAGCAGCTCCCAAGGACTAGCGGAATACACAGATACGCAGTATTTT
TRBV2	-	TRBJ2-3	-	CASSGGWADTQYF	TGTGCCAGCAGTGGGGGGTGGGCAGATACGCAGTATTTT
TRBV11-2	-	TRBJ2-6	-	CASSYYCKQQSRANVLTF	TGTGCCAGCAGCTACTATTGCAAGCAACAAAGTCGGGCCAACGTCCTGACTTTC
TRBV6-5	-	TRBJ1-1	-	CASSPYSPSGTEAFF	TGTGCCAGCAGTCCCTATTCTCCAAGCGGGACTGAAGCTTTCTTT
TRBV4-2	-	TRBJ2-3	TRBD2	CASSHPGTSGGAFIDTQYF	TGTGCCAGCAGCCATCCCGGGACTAGCGGGGGGGCATTTATAGATACGCAGTATTTT
TRBV27	-	TRBJ2-7	-	CASSFQAPYEQYF	TGTGCCAGCAGTTTTCAAGCACCTTACGAGCAGTACTTC
TRBV30	-	TRBJ2-7	-	CARGPSYEQYF	TGTGCCCGGGGCCCCTCCTACGAGCAGTACTTC
TRBV13	-	TRBJ1-1	-	CASSLESNTEAFF	TGTGCCAGCAGCTTAGAGTCGAACACTGAAGCTTTCTTT
TRBV19	few	TRBJ1-1	-	CASSIGRGMTEAFF	TGTGCCAGTAGTATAGGGCGGGGGATGACTGAAGCTTTCTTT